The text below deals with one TCR beta chain. The antigen remains unidentified. This entry is derived from a study of cytomegalovirus exposure and HLA in healthy donors. Study summary: Clustering assigned approximately 79% of the approximately 400 genotyped donors to the Caucasian-associated ancestry cluster. Findings of the study overall: An analysis done earlier found most TCR beta V segments productive about 87% or about 30% of the time. Some V segments, TRBV6-2 and TRBV6-3 among them, were indistinguishable and were therefore excluded.

Researchers ran the PCR with 60 Vbeta and 13 Jbeta primers. Assay: immunoSEQ multiplex PCR; the TCRdb copy retains only in-frame clones and omits some. The data show fewer than 60,000 clones, with 55% to 80% seen just once and around 22% held by the top ten. Germline V gene lookup returns CDR1 MDHEN and CDR2 SYDVKM. This CDR3 is 13 amino acids long. Trimming took 8 bases from V and 5 from J; bases not matched to a gene: 9. The sequence derives from a woman aged 45-59 years in good health and CMV-seropositive. The sequenced sample was PBMCs. J is TRBJ2-7 and V is TRBV28, with 7 bases lining up with TRBD2. CDR3 sequence: CASGITSVDEQYF. The CDR3 nucleotides are TGTGCCAGCGGCATTACTAGCGTCGACGAGCAGTACTTC.